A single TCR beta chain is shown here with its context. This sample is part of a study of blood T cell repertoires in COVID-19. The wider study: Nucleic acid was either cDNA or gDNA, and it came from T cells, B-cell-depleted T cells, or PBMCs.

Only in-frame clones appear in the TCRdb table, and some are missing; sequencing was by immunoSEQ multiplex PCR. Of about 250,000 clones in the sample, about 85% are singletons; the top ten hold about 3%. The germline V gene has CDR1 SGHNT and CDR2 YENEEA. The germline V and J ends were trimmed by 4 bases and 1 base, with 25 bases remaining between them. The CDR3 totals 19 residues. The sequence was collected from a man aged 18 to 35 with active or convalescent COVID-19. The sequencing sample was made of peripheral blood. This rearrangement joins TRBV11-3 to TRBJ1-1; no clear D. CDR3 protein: CASSSRTRIRDKENTEAFF. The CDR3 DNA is TGTGCCAGCAGCTCTCGGACCCGGATCCGGGATAAAGAGAACACTGAAGCTTTCTTT. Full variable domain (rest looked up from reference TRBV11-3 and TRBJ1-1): EAGVVQSPRYKIIEKKQPVAFWCNPISGHNTLYWYLQNLGQGPELLIRYENEEAVDDSQLPKDRFSAERLKGVDSTLKIQPAELGDSAVYLCASSSRTRIRDKENTEAFFGQGTRLTVV.